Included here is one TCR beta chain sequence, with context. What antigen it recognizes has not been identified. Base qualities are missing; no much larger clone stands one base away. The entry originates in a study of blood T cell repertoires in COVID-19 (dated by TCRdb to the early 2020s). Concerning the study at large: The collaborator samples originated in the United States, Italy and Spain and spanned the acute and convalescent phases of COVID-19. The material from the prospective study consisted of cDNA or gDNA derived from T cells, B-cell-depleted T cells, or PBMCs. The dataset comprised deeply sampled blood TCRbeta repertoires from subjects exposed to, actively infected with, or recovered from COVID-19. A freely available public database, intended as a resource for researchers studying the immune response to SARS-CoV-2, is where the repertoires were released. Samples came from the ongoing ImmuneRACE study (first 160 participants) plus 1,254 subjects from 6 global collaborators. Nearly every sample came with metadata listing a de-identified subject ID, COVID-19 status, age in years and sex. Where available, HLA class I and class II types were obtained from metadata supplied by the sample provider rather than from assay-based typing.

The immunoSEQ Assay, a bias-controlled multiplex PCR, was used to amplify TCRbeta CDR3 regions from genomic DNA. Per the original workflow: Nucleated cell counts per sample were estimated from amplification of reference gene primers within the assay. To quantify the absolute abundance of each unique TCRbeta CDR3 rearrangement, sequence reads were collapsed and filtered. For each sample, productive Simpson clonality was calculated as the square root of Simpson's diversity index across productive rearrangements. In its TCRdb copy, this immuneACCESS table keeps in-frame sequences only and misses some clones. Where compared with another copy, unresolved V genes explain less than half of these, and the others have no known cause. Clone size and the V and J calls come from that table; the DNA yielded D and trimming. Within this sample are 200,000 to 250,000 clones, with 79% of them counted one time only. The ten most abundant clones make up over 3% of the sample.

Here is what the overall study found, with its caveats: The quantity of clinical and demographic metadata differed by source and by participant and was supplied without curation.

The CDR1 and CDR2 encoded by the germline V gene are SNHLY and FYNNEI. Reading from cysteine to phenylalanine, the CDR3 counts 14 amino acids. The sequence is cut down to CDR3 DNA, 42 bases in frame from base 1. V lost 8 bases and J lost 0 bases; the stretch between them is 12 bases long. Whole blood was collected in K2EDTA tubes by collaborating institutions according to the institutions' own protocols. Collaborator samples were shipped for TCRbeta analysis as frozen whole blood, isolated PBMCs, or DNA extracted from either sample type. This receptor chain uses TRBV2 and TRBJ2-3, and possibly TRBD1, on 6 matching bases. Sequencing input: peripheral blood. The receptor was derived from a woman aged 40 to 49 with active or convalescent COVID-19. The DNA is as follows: TGTGCCAGCGGACGGACAGAGAGCACAGATACGCAGTATTTT. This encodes CASGRTESTDTQYF.